Listed here is a single TCR beta chain. In this sample, this clonotype turned up many times. It lacks a known antigen. Per-base qualities were not stored, and no clone one base away is much larger. The junction shows trimming of 4 bases on V and 2 bases on J, plus 14 bases between the germline ends. Taken from the germline V gene (reference sequence), the CDR1 and CDR2 loops are SEHNR and FQNEAQ. The CDR3 holds 16 amino acids from the cysteine to the phenylalanine. Only the CDR3 part of the read is kept: 48 bases, read in frame from the first base. The data derive from a study of T cells after yellow fever vaccination (dated by TCRdb to about 2019). As for the study more broadly: The SMART-Seq v4 Ultra Low Input RNA kit was used to prepare libraries from fractions with low cell numbers. To follow T-cell clones before and after primary and booster YFV17D yellow fever vaccination, bulk TCR alpha and beta repertoires were sequenced over time. The cohort comprised two healthy male donors, one aged 18 to 30 and one aged 30 to 40 years. Bulk PBMC replicates and cell subsets were isolated from blood drawn at multiple timepoints before and after both primary and secondary immunization.

The treatment or condition label of this sample denotes: live attenuated yellow fever vaccine strain. At each blood-draw timepoint, two biological replicates of bulk PBMCs were obtained. PBMCs were isolated from peripheral blood using a standard Ficoll-Paque protocol. TriZol was used to extract RNA from bulk PBMCs, CD4 and CD8 fractions, and dextramer-positive and dextramer-negative fractions. Sequencing took place on an Illumina NovaSeq 6000. TCR cDNA was synthesized by 5'RACE template switching, through which a universal primer site and unique molecular identifiers were introduced. cDNA synthesis was primed from both the TCR alpha and TCR beta constant segments. Two PCR steps were used to amplify libraries, with sample barcodes and sequencing adapters being added in the second step. Libraries were sequenced on Illumina HiSeq 2500 (2x100 bp) or NovaSeq (2x150 bp). From the authors' description of their analysis: Reads were demultiplexed and collapsed into UMI consensus sequences with MIGEC, and V(D)J alignment was performed with MiXCR. Clonotypes responding to the vaccine were identified with edgeR on replicate PBMC samples, with the criteria of FDR below 0.01 and a log2 fold change above 5 up to day 15. Each bulk clonotype received a CD4 or CD8 identity based on whether the sequenced CD4 or CD8 repertoire contained that clonotype at higher abundance. The public reads were run again by TCRdb, first through fastp at Q25 and then through MiXCR, and only productive beta chains were kept. For every CDR3 protein sequence, its rows merge into one entry that carries the most common genes and DNA. The V and J calls reflect TCRdb's pipeline rather than the authors' work. For this sample there are some 350,000 distinct CDR3 sequences; approximately 4.2% appear just once. The ten biggest clones cover roughly a quarter of the sample.

The full study reports these points: Computational filtering was needed because FACS-sorted repertoires could contain abundant contaminating clonotypes from the bulk population. Compared with the primary T-cell response, the secondary T-cell response was faster but weaker, reaching its peak on day 5 rather than on day 15. A small fraction of clonotypes showed up in both the CD4 and CD8 compartments, probably as a result of convergent recombination. Only two donors were included in the study, so the extent to which the findings can be generalized is limited. After the booster, most of the clones that had expanded following primary vaccination were detected again (96% of CD4 and around 88% of CD8), which suggests that memory was broadly maintained.

The receptor chain draws on TRBV7-9 and TRBJ2-2; TRBD2 is perhaps the D gene, given 5 matching bases. This sample comprised PBMCs, obtained 5 days after the yellow fever booster vaccination. The TCR was taken from a man aged 18 to 35 who received the YFV17D yellow fever vaccine. Here the CDR3 is given as CASSYTRALNTGELFF. The sequenced DNA is TGTGCCAGCAGCTATACTAGGGCCTTAAACACCGGGGAGCTGTTTTTT.